This T cell receptor beta chain came from a study of blood T cell repertoires in COVID-19 (dated by TCRdb to 2018 to 2021). The study in broad terms: Collaborator samples came from the United States, Italy and Spain and covered acute and convalescent phases of COVID-19. The dataset comprised deeply sampled blood TCRbeta repertoires from subjects exposed to, actively infected with, or recovered from COVID-19. The material from the prospective study consisted of cDNA or gDNA derived from T cells, B-cell-depleted T cells, or PBMCs. Where HLA class I and class II types were available, the types were taken from metadata supplied by the sample provider, not from assay-based typing. The repertoires were released in a freely available public database intended as a resource for research on the immune response to SARS-CoV-2. Samples were obtained from the ongoing ImmuneRACE study (first 160 participants) and from roughly 1,300 subjects provided by 6 global collaborators. Sample metadata almost always included a de-identified subject ID, COVID-19 status, age in years and sex. Beyond this particular receptor, the publication reports: How much clinical and demographic metadata was included differed by source and by participant, and the metadata was provided uncurated.

Regarding this clone: Which antigen it targets is not known. No clone much larger than this one lies a single base away; base qualities are absent.

From the germline V gene, CDR1 is SNHLY and CDR2 is FYNNEI. V gives up 8 bases and J gives up 4 bases, and the segment between their germline ends measures 15 bases. The CDR3, from cysteine to phenylalanine, totals 14 residues. Just CDR3 DNA is preserved here, 42 bases in frame from base 1. Enrolling through a virtual design, the prospective study's participants ranged in age from roughly 18 to 90 years and lived across 20 to 30 United States geographic areas. Cohort assignment in the prospective study relied on participant-reported clinical history from a screening survey and a study questionnaire. ImmuneRACE Cohort 3 recovered participants were defined by two consecutive negative NP/OP PCR tests, healthcare professional clearance, or symptom resolution. Mobile phlebotomists in the prospective study collected whole blood, serum and a nasopharyngeal or oropharyngeal swab from every participant. Additional blood draws and questionnaires over an approximately two-month period could optionally be provided by prospective study participants. Before DNA extraction, blood samples from the prospective study were shipped at room temperature or frozen.

TCRbeta CDR3 regions were amplified from genomic DNA using the immunoSEQ Assay, a bias-controlled multiplex PCR. Per the source publication's procedure: The number of nucleated cells in each sample was estimated from the amplification of reference gene primers within the assay. To quantify the absolute abundance of each unique TCRbeta CDR3 rearrangement, sequence reads were collapsed and filtered. For each sample, productive Simpson clonality was calculated as the square root of Simpson's diversity index over productive rearrangements. TCRdb provides this immuneACCESS table in a form limited to in-frame rearrangements. Some clones are lacking; in checked studies, under half of them reflect an unresolved V gene, and why the rest are absent is not known. V, J and clone size are those of that table, while D and trimming were read from the DNA. For this sample there are around 310,000 clones; over 75% appear just once. The top ten hold more than 5% of the sample.

The source of this sequence is a man aged 25 to 45 who had recovered from COVID-19. Material: PBMCs or T cells enriched from blood (not recorded which). Recombination linked TRBV2 to TRBJ1-3; TRBD1 could be the D gene, as 5 bases match. The bases are TGTGCCAGCGGAGGCGGCGGGGGAGGAAACACCATATATTTT. Translated, it gives CASGGGGGGNTIYF. The CDR3 plus the reference TRBV2 and TRBJ1-3 genes for the other parts give the full variable domain: EPEVTQTPSHQVTQMGQEVILRCVPISNHLYFYWYRQILGQKVEFLVSFYNNEISEKSEIFDDQFSVERPDGSNFTLKIRSTKLEDSAMYFCASGGGGGGNTIYFGEGSWLTVV.